Sequencing of this T cell receptor beta chain was carried out in a study of PD-1 blockade in mismatch repair-deficient tumors. As for the study in general: All were previously treated, progressing patients with around 12 mismatch repair-deficient cancer types. General study points: Tumor-resident clones, often undetectable pretreatment in blood, expanded then contracted after pembrolizumab.

The sample holds one count of this clone. Its antigen is undetermined. Clones were read by immunoSEQ multiplex PCR, and TCRdb kept only the in-frame ones, dropping some. The data show around 110,000 clones, about three quarters seen once. The sequence came from an adult with mismatch repair-deficient cancer. Sequencing was performed on peripheral blood, taken roughly 60 weeks after starting pembrolizumab.

The CDR3 loop is CASSLGPLSSGNTIYF. Here the CDR3 DNA reads TGCGCCAGCAGCTTGGGTCCGTTGAGCTCTGGAAACACCATATATTTT. The chain employs TRBV5-1 and TRBJ1-3; D remains ambiguous. The CDR3 totals 16 residues. In germline, CDR1 is SGHRS, CDR2 YFSETQ. The germline V and J ends were trimmed by 0 bases and 0 bases, with 10 bases remaining between them.